This TCR beta chain was captured by sequencing in a study of T cell changes during pregnancy in multiple sclerosis. This clone was detected only a few times. Produced via immunoSEQ multiplex PCR; TCRdb's table is partial and in-frame only. The sample contains about 36,000 clones, about 92% of which appear only once. Sample: PBMCs (not recorded whether the cells were cultured). The origin of this receptor is a female donor with multiple sclerosis, enrolled in a pregnancy study.

The CDR3 reads CAISEDINRDGYGYTF. As DNA, the CDR3 is TGTGCCATCAGTGAGGACATTAACCGGGACGGATATGGCTACACCTTC. This sequence joins TRBV10-3 and TRBJ1-2, with a tentative D call TRBD1 (5 bases). V was cut by 2 bases and J by 5 bases, with 18 bases left in between. The CDR3 spans 16 residues. Germline-derived CDR1 and CDR2 are ENHRY and SYGVKD.